These 4 T cell receptor beta chains came from one sample sequenced in a study of T cell responses to AZD1222 COVID-19 vaccine. The method was immunoSEQ multiplex PCR; TCRdb's version includes in-frame clones alone and lacks a portion of them. The table shows some 140,000 clones, with around 90% occurring only once. Sequencing used peripheral blood, obtained on day 0 of AZD1222 vaccination. The origin of the receptors is an adult in good health.

The V gene is TRBV15, the J gene TRBJ2-7; 9 positions match TRBD2. V dropped 0 bases and J dropped 2; count of bases not matched to a gene: 11. This CDR3 spans 18 amino acids. Germline V gene sequence: CDR1 LNHNV, CDR2 YYDKDF (reference sequence). CDR3 loop: CATSRERLAGHPTYEQYF. CDR3 nucleotides: TGTGCCACCAGCAGAGAACGCCTAGCGGGGCATCCTACCTACGAGCAGTACTTC. The full variable domain, rest sourced from reference TRBV15 and TRBJ2-7, is DAMVIQNPRYQVTQFGKPVTLSCSQTLNHNVMYWYQQKSSQAPKLLFHYYDKDFNNEADTPDNFQSRRPNTSFCFLDIRSPGLGDTAMYLCATSRERLAGHPTYEQYFGPGTRLTVT.

The chain uses TRBV12-5 and TRBJ2-7; D is unresolved. Germline CDR1 and CDR2: LGHNT and FRNRAP. Trimming cost V 1 base and J 2 bases, with 6 bases left between them. The CDR3 has 13 amino acids. The CDR3 protein is CASGLGKAYEQYF. In DNA form, the CDR3 reads TGTGCTAGTGGTTTGGGGAAGGCCTACGAGCAGTACTTC.

The genes are TRBV12-3 or TRBV12-4 and TRBJ1-3, with 7 bases lining up with TRBD1. The CDR3 has 13 amino acids. Germline trimming cut 6 bases from V and 3 bases from J; bases unmatched to any gene: 2. CDR3 residues: CASRGDSGNTIYF. The CDR3 bases are TGTGCCAGCAGGGGGGACAGTGGAAACACCATATATTTT.

V and J are TRBV3-1 (or the pseudogene TRBV3-2) and TRBJ2-1; 10 bases are a match to TRBD2. The CDR3 has 15 residues. Germline CDR1 reads LGHDT; CDR2 reads YNNKEL (reference sequence). V lost 6 bases, J lost 8 bases, and 10 bases stayed unmatched. The CDR3 DNA reads as TGTGCCAGCAGAAGAACTCCGCTAGCGGGGGATGAGCAGTTCTTC. As protein: CASRRTPLAGDEQFF.